The 26 T cell receptor beta chains given below trace back to one sample, sequenced in a study of blood T cell repertoires in COVID-19. Here immunoSEQ multiplex PCR was the method, and the copy in TCRdb shows in-frame clones only, minus some. Of under 250,000 clones listed, nearly 95% are singletons. Sequences were obtained from peripheral blood. These receptors originate from a man between 25 and 39 years old with COVID-19, enrolled during active disease.

V usage is TRBV3-1 (or the pseudogene TRBV3-2) and J usage is TRBJ2-1; a weak D match, TRBD2 (6 bases). From germline, CDR1 is LGHDT and CDR2 YNNKEL (reference sequence). V was pared by 1 base and J by 9 bases, with 13 bases between. The CDR3 covers 14 residues. CDR3 nucleotide sequence: TGTGCCAGCAGCCAAGTTGGGGGAGCGGGTGAGCAGTTCTTC. Amino acid sequence: CASSQVGGAGEQFF.

This sequence joins TRBV7-9 and TRBJ1-3; tentatively, D is TRBD1 (6 bases). The CDR3 is 15 amino acids. Per the germline V gene, CDR1 is SEHNR and CDR2 is FQNEAQ (reference sequence). V lost 5 bases, J lost 0 bases, and 11 bases lay in between. The CDR3 loop is CASSLRGPSGNTIYF. The CDR3 nucleotides read TGTGCCAGCAGCCTCAGGGGCCCCTCTGGAAACACCATATATTTT.

The chain employs TRBV2 and TRBJ1-1; D might be TRBD1 (5 bases). This CDR3 has 14 amino acids. Per germline, CDR1 SNHLY and CDR2 FYNNEI. Trimming left V 2 bases short and J 3 bases short, with 10 bases between. The DNA of the CDR3 is TGTGCCAGCAGTGAAAGTACCAGGGACACTGAAGCTTTCTTT. This codes for CASSESTRDTEAFF.

V gene TRBV19 combines with J gene TRBJ2-7; 13 bases match TRBD2. Losses at the gene ends were 4 bases for V and 2 bases for J; bases not matched to a gene: 2. The germline V gene has CDR1 LNHDA and CDR2 SQIVND (reference sequence). This CDR3 region has 15 residues. In DNA, the CDR3 is TGTGCCAGTAGTACCACTAGCGGGGGGGCCTACGAGCAGTACTTC. Translation gives CASSTTSGGAYEQYF.

The J gene is TRBJ2-3, the V gene TRBV9, with 7 bases that match TRBD2. CDR3 length: 16 amino acids. J lost 2 bases, V lost 0 bases, and 6 bases had no gene match. CDR1 and CDR2 from the germline V gene are SGDLS and YYNGEE. The CDR3 DNA sequence: TGTGCCAGCAGCGTAGGGGGGACTACGTTCACAGATACGCAGTATTTT. Protein sequence: CASSVGGTTFTDTQYF.

The rearrangement uses TRBV28 and TRBJ2-1; D may be TRBD2 (6 bases). This CDR3 has 13 residues. Per the germline V gene, CDR1 is MDHEN and CDR2 is SYDVKM. Trimming stripped 6 bases from V and 12 bases from J, with 18 bases between. CDR3 nucleotide sequence: TGTGCCAGCAGCTCCGGGGACTCCCTGGGGCAGTTCTTC. Its translation: CASSSGDSLGQFF.

This chain joins TRBV5-1 and TRBJ1-2; 9 nucleotides match TRBD1. The germline gives CDR1 SGHRS, CDR2 YFSETQ. This CDR3 comprises 17 residues. The J segment lost 5 bases and the V segment lost 4 bases, leaving 15 bases of the junction unmatched. CDR3 sequence (DNA): TGCGCCAGCAGCCCCGGGACAGGGAAGGGAGTGAGGTATGGCTACACCTTC. Its protein product is CASSPGTGKGVRYGYTF.

CDR3 sequence: CASSQLDTSTDTQYF. CDR3 DNA sequence: TGTGCCAGCAGCCAATTAGACACCAGCACAGATACGCAGTATTTT. V gene TRBV3-1 (or the pseudogene TRBV3-2) combines with J gene TRBJ2-3; D gene unclear. Trimming stripped 2 bases from V and 0 bases from J, with 9 bases between. Germline CDR1 is LGHDT and CDR2 is YNNKEL (reference sequence). The CDR3 runs 15 residues.

The gene calls are TRBV19 and TRBJ1-5; unclear D gene. The V gene lost 2 bases and the J gene lost 4 bases, with 9 bases spanning the gap. Looked up from germline, CDR1 is LNHDA and CDR2 is SQIVND (reference sequence). The CDR3 extends over 14 amino acids. The CDR3 sequence is CASSIPQMNQPQHF. CDR3 coding DNA: TGTGCCAGTAGTATACCCCAGATGAATCAGCCCCAGCATTTT.

This clone was seen just once. The chain couples TRBV6-1 to TRBJ1-1, with D hard to call. The CDR3 consists of 14 residues. CDR1 is MNHNS, CDR2 SASEGT, per germline. The V end lost 2 bases, the J end lost 1 base, and 8 bases lay between the germline ends. CDR3 DNA sequence: TGTGCCAGCAGTGAAATAGCCACGAACACTGAAGCTTTCTTT. Residues: CASSEIATNTEAFF.

The rearrangement links TRBV7-2 to TRBJ1-5; D perhaps matches TRBD1 (6 bases). CDR1 is SGHTA, CDR2 FQGNSA, per germline. The CDR3 is 14 amino acids. V was clipped by 5 bases and J by 4 bases, with 12 bases between them. DNA for the CDR3: TGTGCCAGCAGCGTACAGGGTAGAAATCAGCCCCAGCATTTT. Translating gives CASSVQGRNQPQHF.

The CDR3 spells CASSTGQGTGGYTF. The CDR3 region has the DNA TGTGCCAGCAGCACAGGACAGGGAACGGGAGGCTACACCTTC. V and J are TRBV7-3 and TRBJ1-2; TRBD1 aligns across 8 bases. V trimming: 5 bases; J trimming: 8 bases; junction bases outside the gene matches: 10. The CDR3 is 14 amino acids. Germline values: CDR1 SGHTA, CDR2 FQGTGA.

V gene TRBV5-6 combines with J gene TRBJ1-5; D is uncertain. The V end lost 5 bases, the J end lost 3 bases, and 12 bases lay between the germline ends. The CDR3 spans 14 residues. The V gene's germline CDR1 is SGHDT and CDR2 YYEEEE. CDR3 sequence reads: CASRSRRNNQPQHF. CDR3 DNA sequence: TGTGCCAGCAGATCTAGACGGAACAATCAGCCCCAGCATTTT.

This clone was seen only a few times. The V and J genes are TRBV6-5 and TRBJ2-4, with a tentative D call TRBD1 (6 bases). This CDR3 is built from 15 residues. CDR1 and CDR2 from the germline V gene are MNHEY and SVGAGI. V was trimmed by 6 bases and J by 0 bases, leaving 12 bases between them. CDR3 region: CASRTDRLAKNIQYF. CDR3 sequence (DNA): TGTGCCAGCAGGACAGACAGGTTAGCCAAAAACATTCAGTACTTC.

CDR3 nucleotide sequence: TGTGCCAGCAGCGCAGGGGGATATGGAAACACCATATATTTT. It specifies CASSAGGYGNTIYF. The chain joins TRBV9 to TRBJ1-3; 7 bases fit TRBD1. The CDR3 loop spans 14 amino acids. The V segment lost 3 bases and the J segment 3 bases; nucleotides outside the gene matches: 3. The germline V gene encodes CDR1 SGDLS and CDR2 YYNGEE.

This clone has a handful of counts. CDR3 coding DNA: TGTGCCAGCTCACCCTCGACAGCTAACTATGGCTACACCTTC. Its translation: CASSPSTANYGYTF. This rearrangement joins TRBV18 to TRBJ1-2, with D tentatively TRBD1 (5 bases). Germline V gene sequence: CDR1 KGHSH, CDR2 LQKENI. The CDR3 is 14 amino acids. V lost 3 bases to trimming and J lost 0 bases, with 8 bases between them.

This chain joins TRBV3-1 (or the pseudogene TRBV3-2) and TRBJ2-2, with D unresolved. The germline V and J ends were trimmed by 2 bases and 5 bases, with 9 bases remaining between them. The V gene's germline CDR1 is LGHDT and CDR2 YNNKEL (reference sequence). CDR3 length: 14 amino acids. CDR3 coding DNA: TGTGCCAGCAGCCAACTCCCAGGAACCGGGGAGCTGTTTTTT. This sequence encodes CASSQLPGTGELFF.

The chain joins TRBV7-3 to TRBJ2-3; 8 positions agree with TRBD2. Germline CDR1 SGHTA, CDR2 FQGTGA. This CDR3 comprises 16 residues. The V segment lost 5 bases and the J segment 2 bases; nucleotides outside the gene matches: 9. The CDR3 protein is CASSLFGGGTTDTQYF. Here the CDR3 DNA reads TGTGCCAGCAGCCTTTTCGGCGGGGGGACCACAGATACGCAGTATTTT.

The count of this clone is one. This rearrangement joins TRBV3-1 (or the pseudogene TRBV3-2) to TRBJ2-1, with D perhaps matching TRBD2 (7 bases). The V end was cut by 3 bases, the J end by 7 bases, with 13 bases between. The CDR3 has 14 amino acids. Germline loops: CDR1 LGHDT, CDR2 YNNKEL (reference sequence). The CDR3 coding sequence is TGTGCCAGCAGCCACGTCGGGGGGCTGAATGAGCAGTTCTTC. This codes for CASSHVGGLNEQFF.

V is TRBV6-5 and J is TRBJ2-5; TRBD1 aligns across 10 bases. This CDR3 comprises 16 residues. The V segment lost 0 bases and the J segment 3 bases; nucleotides outside the gene matches: 4. Germline assignment: CDR1 MNHEY and CDR2 SVGAGI. The CDR3 loop is CASSYSHGQGEETQYF. In nucleotides, the CDR3 is TGTGCCAGCAGTTACTCTCATGGACAGGGGGAAGAGACCCAGTACTTC.

J is TRBJ1-1 and V is TRBV6-5; 9 positions match TRBD1. With 6 bases clipped from V and 4 bases from J, the junction kept 6 bases outside the gene matches. In germline, CDR1 is MNHEY, CDR2 SVGAGI. The CDR3 is made up of 14 amino acids. Here the CDR3 reads CASSWDRASTEAFF. In nucleotides, the CDR3 is TGTGCCAGCAGCTGGGACAGGGCGAGCACTGAAGCTTTCTTT.

The chain joins TRBV27 to TRBJ2-7, with D tentatively TRBD2 (6 bases). The germline gives CDR1 MNHEY, CDR2 SMNVEV (reference sequence). The CDR3 has 16 amino acids. V lost 0 bases to trimming and J lost 3 bases, with 15 bases between them. CDR3 region: CASSLSRRAIVYEQYF. As DNA, the CDR3 is TGTGCCAGCAGTTTATCCAGGAGGGCCATAGTCTACGAGCAGTACTTC.

The chain carries TRBV2 and TRBJ2-3; 7 bases agree with TRBD2. Germline V gene sequence: CDR1 SNHLY, CDR2 FYNNEI. V was pared by 4 bases and J by 2 bases, with 6 bases of the junction left unmatched. This CDR3 has 15 amino acids. The CDR3 loop is CASSVDGGDTDTQYF. The DNA for the CDR3 is TGTGCCAGCAGTGTTGATGGGGGGGACACAGATACGCAGTATTTT. The full variable domain, completed using reference TRBV2 and TRBJ2-3, is EPEVTQTPSHQVTQMGQEVILRCVPISNHLYFYWYRQILGQKVEFLVSFYNNEISEKSEIFDDQFSVERPDGSNFTLKIRSTKLEDSAMYFCASSVDGGDTDTQYFGPGTRLTVL.

The rearrangement uses TRBV7-6 and TRBJ2-3, with 7 bases matching TRBD1. This CDR3 is 16 amino acids long. V lost 0 bases, J lost 2 bases, and 5 bases stayed unmatched. Germline loops: CDR1 SGHVS, CDR2 FNYEAQ. The CDR3 protein is CASSLAGRGNTDTQYF. The DNA of the CDR3 is TGTGCCAGCAGCTTAGCCGGCAGGGGGAACACAGATACGCAGTATTTT.

The chain carries TRBV5-1 and TRBJ2-3; TRBD2 aligns across 9 bases. The CDR3 is made up of 14 amino acids. The junction had 4 bases not matched to a gene; V was cut back by 4 bases and J by 4 bases. Per germline, CDR1 SGHRS and CDR2 YFSETQ. CDR3 bases: TGCGCCAGCAGCCGGCGGGAGGGCGCAGATACGCAGTATTTT. Translating it yields CASSRREGADTQYF.

The chain links TRBV5-4 to TRBJ2-5; D is possibly TRBD1 (5 bases). The germline CDR1 and CDR2 sequences are SGHNT and YYREEE (reference sequence). V lost 0 bases to trimming and J lost 2 bases, with 8 bases between them. The CDR3 consists of 14 residues. CDR3 nucleotide sequence: TGTGCCAGCAGCTTGGAGGCAGGGCAAGAGACCCAGTACTTC. This gives the protein CASSLEAGQETQYF.